The clone carrying this T cell receptor (beta chain) was recorded many times. The data derive from a study of T-cell reconstitution after alpha-beta-depleted transplantation in children. Unique molecular identifiers were incorporated when the TCRbeta library was constructed. In TCRdb, the PCR reads were re-called with MiXCR into one record per CDR3 protein. There are under 70,000 distinct CDR3 sequences in the sample; approximately 10% occur only once, and about 13% lies in the top ten. The CDR3 spans 13 residues. Germline V lookup: CDR1 DFQATT, CDR2 SNEGSKA (reference sequence). J lost 3 bases, V lost 5 bases, and 2 bases had no gene match.

The V gene is TRBV20-1, the J gene TRBJ2-5, with 11 nucleotides matching TRBD2. This sample comprised PBMCs, obtained before TCRalphabeta/CD19-depleted stem cell transplant. The TCR sequence derives from a boy younger than 18 with acute myeloid leukemia, due to receive a stem cell transplant. The CDR3 nucleotides are TGCAGTGCTGGGACTAGCGGAGAAGAGACCCAGTACTTC. This codes for CSAGTSGEETQYF.